Below, 20 T cell receptor beta chains from the same sample are listed, as sequenced in a study of PD-1 blockade in classical Hodgkin lymphoma. Time point here: cycle 4 day 1 (C4D1), after 6 weeks of nivolumab. Exposure to brentuximab vedotin varied, and each patient had relapsed following autologous stem cell transplantation. The table came from immunoSEQ multiplex PCR; TCRdb's copy has only in-frame clones and leaves some out. The table records around 40,000 clones, 77% of them present only once. Sequencing was performed on peripheral blood mononuclear cells (PBMCs), taken before the fourth cycle of nivolumab. The receptors shown here come from a human donor with classical Hodgkin lymphoma.

The rearrangement uses TRBV29-1 and TRBJ2-7, with 13 bases aligning to TRBD2. The length of the CDR3 is 14 residues. J lost 4 bases, V lost 4 bases, and 4 bases had no gene match. The germline V gene encodes CDR1 SQVTM and CDR2 ANQGSEA. CDR3 DNA: TGCAGCGTTGGGAGGACTAGCGGGGGATACGAGCAGTACTTC. Translation: CSVGRTSGGYEQYF.

The gene calls are TRBV5-5 and TRBJ2-2; 8 bases line up with TRBD1. Per germline, CDR1 SGHKS and CDR2 YYEKEE (reference sequence). The CDR3 is made up of 15 amino acids. Trimming at V came to 2 bases and at J to 4 bases, leaving 4 bases not matched to a gene. CDR3 region: CASSFIQGGTGELFF. In DNA form, the CDR3 reads TGTGCCAGCAGCTTCATACAGGGGGGCACCGGGGAGCTGTTTTTT. The full variable domain, rest sourced from reference TRBV5-5 and TRBJ2-2, is DAGVTQSPTHLIKTRGQQVTLRCSPISGHKSVSWYQQVLGQGPQFIFQYYEKEERGRGNFPDRFSARQFPNYSSELNVNALLLGDSALYLCASSFIQGGTGELFFGEGSRLTVL.

The chain has TRBV7-2 and TRBJ2-3, with D possibly TRBD1 on 5 matching bases. The germline V and J ends were trimmed by 5 bases and 3 bases, with 15 bases remaining between them. Germline CDR1 and CDR2: SGHTA and FQGNSA. This CDR3 has 15 residues. The CDR3 sequence is CASSLRAGLTDTQYF. CDR3 sequence (DNA): TGTGCCAGCAGCCTGCGCGCAGGGTTGACAGATACGCAGTATTTT.

The rearrangement uses TRBV10-1 and TRBJ2-3, with 8 positions matching TRBD1. Looked up from germline, CDR1 is WNHNN and CDR2 is SYGVQD (reference sequence). This CDR3 is 14 amino acids long. V gave up 4 bases and J gave up 5 bases; unmatched junction bases: 5. In DNA, the CDR3 is TGCGCCAGCAGTGCGTTGGACAGGGAAGATACGCAGTATTTT. Amino acids: CASSALDREDTQYF.

This chain links TRBV7-2 with TRBJ2-7; D ambiguous. Germline assignment: CDR1 SGHTA and CDR2 FQGNSA. V was clipped by 2 bases and J by 2 bases, with 7 bases between them. This CDR3 is 13 amino acids long. The CDR3 protein is CASSLPATYEQYF. For the CDR3, the DNA is TGTGCCAGCAGCTTACCCGCGACCTACGAGCAGTACTTC.

This clone was recorded a few times. This chain uses TRBV19 with TRBJ1-2; D uncertain. Germline values: CDR1 LNHDA, CDR2 SQIVND (reference sequence). This CDR3 contains 13 residues. The V end was cut by 3 bases, the J end by 4 bases, with 9 bases between. The CDR3 nucleotides are TGTGCCAGTAGTATTCCCCAGAGCTATGGCTACACCTTC. This encodes CASSIPQSYGYTF.

This sequence joins TRBV5-6 and TRBJ2-5; 8 nucleotides match TRBD1. Unmatched junction bases numbered 4, after V lost 2 bases and J lost 1 base. Germline V CDR1 and CDR2: SGHDT, YYEEEE. The CDR3 spans 15 residues. DNA for the CDR3: TGTGCCAGCAGCTTATCCGGGACAGGCCAAGAGACCCAGTACTTC. It translates to CASSLSGTGQETQYF.

This clone was detected a few times. The chain employs TRBV7-2 and TRBJ2-1; 9 bases match TRBD2. Germline trimming cut 4 bases from V and 5 bases from J; bases unmatched to any gene: 9. Germline lookup yields CDR1 SGHTA and CDR2 FQGNSA. The CDR3 totals 16 residues. In nucleotides, the CDR3 is TGTGCCAGCAGCTCAGGTCCAGCGGGGGGCAACAATGAGCAGTTCTTC. Residues: CASSSGPAGGNNEQFF.

This sequence joins TRBV9 and TRBJ1-5; no clear D gene. Germline V CDR1 and CDR2: SGDLS, YYNGEE. The CDR3 totals 15 residues. The V end was cut by 0 bases, the J end by 0 bases, with 7 bases between. CDR3 loop: CASSVAPDSNQPQHF. In DNA, the CDR3 is TGTGCCAGCAGCGTAGCACCTGATAGCAATCAGCCCCAGCATTTT.

V and J are TRBV29-1 and TRBJ1-1, with D perhaps matching TRBD1 (6 bases). The CDR3 contains 13 residues. Germline CDR1 and CDR2: SQVTM and ANQGSEA. V was clipped by 7 bases and J by 1 base, with 13 bases between them. The CDR3 here is CSAGRQANTEAFF. In DNA, the CDR3 is TGCAGCGCCGGGAGACAGGCGAACACTGAAGCTTTCTTT.

The sample holds a few counts of this clone. V gene TRBV7-6 combines with J gene TRBJ2-1; maybe TRBD2 (7 bases). This CDR3 has 16 residues. The germline gives CDR1 SGHVS, CDR2 FNYEAQ. Trimming removed 1 base from V and 4 bases from J, with 14 bases in between. CDR3 sequence: CASSLGSAGAYNEQFF. The CDR3 DNA reads as TGTGCCAGCAGCTTAGGATCGGCGGGGGCTTACAATGAGCAGTTCTTC.

The V gene is TRBV5-6, the J gene TRBJ2-2; D ambiguous. CDR3 size: 14 residues. V was shortened by 0 bases and J by 2 bases, with 5 bases between the two germline ends. Germline loops: CDR1 SGHDT, CDR2 YYEEEE. The CDR3 protein is CASSLDRNTGELFF. The CDR3 coding sequence is TGTGCCAGCAGCTTGGACAGAAACACCGGGGAGCTGTTTTTT.

The J gene is TRBJ2-1, the V gene TRBV5-1; TRBD2 matches at 7 bases. The germline gives CDR1 SGHRS, CDR2 YFSETQ. The CDR3 covers 16 residues. J lost 1 base, V lost 3 bases, and 7 bases had no gene match. The CDR3 region is CASSSMGGGSYNEQFF. CDR3 nucleotides: TGCGCCAGCAGCTCGATGGGCGGGGGTTCCTACAATGAGCAGTTCTTC. The full variable domain, rest sourced from reference TRBV5-1 and TRBJ2-1, is KAGVTQTPRYLIKTRGQQVTLSCSPISGHRSVSWYQQTPGQGLQFLFEYFSETQRNKGNFPGRFSGRQFSNSRSEMNVSTLELGDSALYLCASSSMGGGSYNEQFFGPGTRLTVL.

This clone was picked up a small number of times. The rearrangement joins TRBV6-5 to TRBJ2-1, with TRBD2 identical over 8 bases. The CDR3 is made up of 12 amino acids. Per the germline V gene, CDR1 is MNHEY and CDR2 is SVGAGI. Trimming took 6 bases from V and 8 from J; bases not matched to a gene: 3. The CDR3 bases are TGTGCCAGCAGCGGGGGGGCCTATGAGCAGTTCTTC. Its translation is CASSGGAYEQFF.

The V gene is TRBV6-5, the J gene TRBJ2-5, with 9 positions matching TRBD2. The CDR3 loop spans 16 amino acids. Germline CDR1 and CDR2: MNHEY and SVGAGI. Losses at the gene ends were 0 bases for V and 1 base for J; bases not matched to a gene: 3. CDR3 in DNA: TGTGCCAGCAGTTACTCTGGCGGGGGGGTCCAAGAGACCCAGTACTTC. The encoded protein is CASSYSGGGVQETQYF.

The rearrangement uses TRBV6-1 and TRBJ1-1, with D tentatively TRBD1 (5 bases). The V end lost 8 bases, the J end lost 5 bases, and 15 bases lay between the germline ends. This CDR3 region has 13 residues. Germline CDR1 is MNHNS and CDR2 is SASEGT. The CDR3 DNA reads TGTGCCAGCGCGGTGAGGGGCCGGACTGAAGCTTTCTTT. Encoded protein: CASAVRGRTEAFF.

This clone was counted once. V is TRBV4-2 and J is TRBJ1-5; D perhaps matches TRBD1 (6 bases). CDR1 is LGHNA, CDR2 YNFKEQ, per germline. The CDR3 is 13 amino acids. V lost 4 bases, J lost 5 bases, and 9 bases lay in between. The CDR3 is CASSPNRDQPQHF. The CDR3 bases are TGTGCCAGCAGCCCGAACAGGGATCAGCCCCAGCATTTT.

The chain combines TRBV10-3 with TRBJ2-1; 7 nucleotides align to TRBD1. CDR3 length: 17 residues. J was trimmed by 6 bases and V by 7 bases; bases with no gene match: 18. Germline V lookup: CDR1 ENHRY, CDR2 SYGVKD. Here the CDR3 DNA reads TGTGCCATCAAAAAACAAATCGGGGCAGGGGGAATCAATGAGCAGTTCTTC. Translating gives CAIKKQIGAGGINEQFF.

V usage is TRBV5-4 and J usage is TRBJ1-1; 12 bases align to TRBD1. CDR1 and CDR2 from the germline V gene are SGHNT and YYREEE (reference sequence). With V trimmed by 3 bases and J by 4 bases, 4 bases remained unmatched. The CDR3 has 15 residues. The CDR3 reads CASSWGTGGATEAFF. CDR3 in DNA: TGTGCCAGCAGCTGGGGGACAGGGGGCGCCACTGAAGCTTTCTTT.

In this sample, this clone turned up a few times. The chain employs TRBV5-1 and TRBJ1-3, with a tentative D call TRBD1 (5 bases). The CDR3 consists of 17 residues. Germline values: CDR1 SGHRS, CDR2 YFSETQ. V was trimmed by 0 bases and J by 0 bases, leaving 13 bases between them. The CDR3 region is CASSLDGGLDSGNTIYF. CDR3 in DNA: TGCGCCAGCAGCTTGGATGGGGGACTGGACTCTGGAAACACCATATATTTT. The full variable domain, rest sourced from reference TRBV5-1 and TRBJ1-3, is KAGVTQTPRYLIKTRGQQVTLSCSPISGHRSVSWYQQTPGQGLQFLFEYFSETQRNKGNFPGRFSGRQFSNSRSEMNVSTLELGDSALYLCASSLDGGLDSGNTIYFGEGSWLTVV.